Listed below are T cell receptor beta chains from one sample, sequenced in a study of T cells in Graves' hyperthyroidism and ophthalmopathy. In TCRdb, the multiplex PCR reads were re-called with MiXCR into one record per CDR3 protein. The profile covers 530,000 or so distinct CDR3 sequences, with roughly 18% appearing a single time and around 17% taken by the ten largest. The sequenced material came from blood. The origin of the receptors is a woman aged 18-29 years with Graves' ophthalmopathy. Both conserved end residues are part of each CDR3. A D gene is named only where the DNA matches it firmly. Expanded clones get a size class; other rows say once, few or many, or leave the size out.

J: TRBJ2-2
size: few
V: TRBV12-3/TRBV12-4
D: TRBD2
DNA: TGTGCCAGCGGAGCGGGAGGGCCCACCGGGGAGCTGTTTTTT
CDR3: CASGAGGPTGELFF

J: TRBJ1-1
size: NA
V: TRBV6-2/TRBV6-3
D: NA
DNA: TGTGCCAGCAGTTACCCTCAGAACACTGAAGCTTTCTTT
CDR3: CASSYPQNTEAFF

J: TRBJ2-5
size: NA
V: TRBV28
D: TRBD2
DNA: TGTGCCAGCAGCCGCGGGGGACTAGCGGGAGGGCCGGGACAAGAGACCCAGTACTTC
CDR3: CASSRGGLAGGPGQETQYF

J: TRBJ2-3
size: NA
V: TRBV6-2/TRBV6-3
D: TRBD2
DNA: TGTGCCAGCAGTTCTAGCGGGGGGACAGGAGATACGCAGTATTTT
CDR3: CASSSSGGTGDTQYF

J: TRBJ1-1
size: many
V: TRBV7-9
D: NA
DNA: TGTGCCAGCAGCTTTGGTTTTGGCACTGAAGCTTTCTTT
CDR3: CASSFGFGTEAFF

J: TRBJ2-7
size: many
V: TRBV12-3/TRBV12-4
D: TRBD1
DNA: TGTGCCAGCAGCTCACCCGGACAGGGGTCCTACGAGCAGTACTTC
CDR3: CASSSPGQGSYEQYF

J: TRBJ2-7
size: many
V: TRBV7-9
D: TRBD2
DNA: TGTGCCAGCAGCTTTAGTCTAGCGGGAGGAGACGAGCAGTACTTC
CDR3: CASSFSLAGGDEQYF

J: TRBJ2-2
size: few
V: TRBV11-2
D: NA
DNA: TGTGCCAGCAGCGGCCCAGGGACCGGCCCAAACCCGGGGTTATTCACCGGGGAGCTGTTTTTT
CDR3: CASSGPGTGPNPGLFTGELFF

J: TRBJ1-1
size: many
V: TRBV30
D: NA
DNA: TGTGCCGGAACAGGAGGAGTCACTGAAGCTTTCTTT
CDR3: CAGTGGVTEAFF

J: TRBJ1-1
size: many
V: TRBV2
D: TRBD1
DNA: TGTGCCAGCAGCGAGGACAGGGAGAACACTGAAGCTTTCTTT
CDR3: CASSEDRENTEAFF

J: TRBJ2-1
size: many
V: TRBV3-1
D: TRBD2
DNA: TGTGCCAGCAGCCAACTAGCGGGGGGCCAGTTCTTC
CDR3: CASSQLAGGQFF

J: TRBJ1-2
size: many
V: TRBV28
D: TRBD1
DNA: TGTGCCAGCAGCCCGGACAGGTTTAACTATGGCTACACCTTC
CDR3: CASSPDRFNYGYTF

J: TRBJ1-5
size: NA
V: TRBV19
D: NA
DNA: TGTGCCAGTAGTATAAACGACCGTCAGCCCCAGCATTTT
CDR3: CASSINDRQPQHF

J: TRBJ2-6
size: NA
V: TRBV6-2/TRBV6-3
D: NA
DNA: TGTGCCAGCAATATCCGAAGTCACTCTGGGGCCAACGTCCTGACTTTC
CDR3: CASNIRSHSGANVLTF

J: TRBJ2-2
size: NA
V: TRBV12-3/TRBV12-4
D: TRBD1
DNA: TGTGCCAGCAGTTTGGGGACAGGCGTCGGGGAGCTGTTTTTT
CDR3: CASSLGTGVGELFF

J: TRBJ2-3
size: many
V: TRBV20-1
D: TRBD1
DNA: TGCAGTGCTAGAGATCGGGGACAGACAGATACGCAGTATTTT
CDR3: CSARDRGQTDTQYF